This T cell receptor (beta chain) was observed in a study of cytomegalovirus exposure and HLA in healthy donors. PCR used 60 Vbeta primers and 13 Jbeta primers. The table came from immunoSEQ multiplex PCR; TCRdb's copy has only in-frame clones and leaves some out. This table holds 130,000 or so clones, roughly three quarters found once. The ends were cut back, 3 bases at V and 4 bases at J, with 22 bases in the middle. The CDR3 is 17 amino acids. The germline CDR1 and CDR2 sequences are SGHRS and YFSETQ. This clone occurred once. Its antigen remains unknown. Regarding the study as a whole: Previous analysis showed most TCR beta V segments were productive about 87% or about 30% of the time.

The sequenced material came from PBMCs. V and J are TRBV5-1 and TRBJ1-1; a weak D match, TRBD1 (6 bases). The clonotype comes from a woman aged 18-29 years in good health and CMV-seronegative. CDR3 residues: CASSSIPPRGATTEAFF. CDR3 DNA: TGCGCCAGCAGCTCAATTCCCCCCCGGGGGGCGACCACTGAAGCTTTCTTT.